The 20 T cell receptor beta chains given below trace back to one sample, sequenced in a study of chemoradiotherapy in HPV16-positive cancers. Clones were read by immunoSEQ multiplex PCR, and TCRdb kept only the in-frame ones, dropping some. The data hold roughly 600 clones, with around 88% observed a single time. The source was tumor tissue, collected from a patient who underwent chemoradiotherapy. The origin of the receptors is a human donor with HPV-associated anogenital cancer.

The gene calls are TRBV19 and TRBJ1-5, with D unresolved. Trimming shortened V by 5 bases and J by 5 bases, and 10 bases separated the two germline ends. Germline CDR1 and CDR2: LNHDA and SQIVND (reference sequence). The CDR3 length is 13 residues. The CDR3 reads CASSWQTDQPQHF. CDR3 nucleotide sequence: TGTGCCAGTAGTTGGCAGACCGATCAGCCCCAGCATTTT.

V is TRBV7-2 and J is TRBJ2-3, with D perhaps matching TRBD2 (7 bases). Trimming pared 1 base from V and 6 bases from J, leaving 20 bases between. Germline CDR1 and CDR2: SGHTA and FQGNSA. The CDR3 covers 17 residues. In DNA, the CDR3 is TGTGCCAGCAGCTTAGTTGGGGGGGGGCCTGTCGCTGATACGCAGTATTTT. Amino acids: CASSLVGGGPVADTQYF.

In nucleotides, the CDR3 is TGTGCCAGCAGCGGTGAAGATGAGCAGTTCTTC. It specifies CASSGEDEQFF. The genes are TRBV9 and TRBJ2-1; no clear D gene. The CDR3 runs to 11 residues. Germline V gives CDR1 SGDLS, CDR2 YYNGEE. Trimming shortened V by 3 bases and J by 8 bases, and 6 bases separated the two germline ends.

The chain uses TRBV7-2 and TRBJ1-1; 9 bases map to TRBD1. CDR3 length: 14 amino acids. With 7 bases clipped from V and 1 base from J, the junction kept 4 bases outside the gene matches. Germline lookup yields CDR1 SGHTA and CDR2 FQGNSA. CDR3 residues: CASKLGQGNTEAFF. CDR3 coding DNA: TGTGCCAGCAAGCTGGGACAGGGGAACACTGAAGCTTTCTTT. Complete variable domain (other parts from reference TRBV7-2 and TRBJ1-1): GAGVSQSPSNKVTEKGKDVELRCDPISGHTALYWYRQSLGQGLEFLIYFQGNSAPDKSGLPSDRFSAERTGGSVSTLTIQRTQQEDSAVYLCASKLGQGNTEAFFGQGTRLTVV.

The V call is TRBV13, the J call TRBJ1-1; TRBD1 matches 8 bases. J lost 5 bases, V lost 1 base, and 3 bases had no gene match. Germline V gives CDR1 PRHDT, CDR2 FYEKMQ (reference sequence). CDR3 length: 14 amino acids. CDR3 coding DNA: TGTGCCAGCAGCTTAGAGGGACAGGAGACTGAAGCTTTCTTT. Protein product: CASSLEGQETEAFF.

The chain combines TRBV7-9 with TRBJ1-4, with TRBD1 matching 8 bases. CDR3 length: 14 residues. The germline gives CDR1 SEHNR, CDR2 FQNEAQ (reference sequence). After removal of 4 bases from V and 7 bases from J, the junction contained 5 bases not matched to a gene. DNA of the CDR3: TGTGCCAGCAGCTCTGACAGGGGCATTGAAAAACTGTTTTTT. Protein: CASSSDRGIEKLFF.

V usage is TRBV5-8 and J usage is TRBJ2-7, with D possibly being TRBD1 or TRBD2 (5 bases each). This CDR3 contains 16 residues. V was cut by 3 bases and J by 5 bases, with 21 bases left in between. Germline V gene data show CDR1 as SGHTS and CDR2 as YDEGEE. The CDR3 loop reads CASSWGPGPHRHEQYF. The DNA of the CDR3 is TGTGCCAGCAGCTGGGGACCGGGACCTCACCGCCACGAGCAGTACTTC.

The chain uses TRBV5-4 and TRBJ1-2; weak D call: TRBD1 (6 bases). This CDR3 has 17 amino acids. CDR1 is SGHNT and CDR2 is YYREEE in the germline V gene (reference sequence). V was shortened by 1 base and J by 4 bases, with 20 bases between the two germline ends. In nucleotides, the CDR3 is TGTGCCAGCAGCTTGATGATGGGGGGTGGAGGGGGCTATGGCTACACCTTC. Translating gives CASSLMMGGGGGYGYTF.

The chain combines TRBV7-9 with TRBJ2-2, with no clear D. CDR3 length: 13 residues. Germline CDR1 and CDR2: SEHNR and FQNEAQ (reference sequence). The V and J ends lost 6 bases and 3 bases respectively, with 8 bases between them. The CDR3, as DNA: TGTGCCAGCAGAAGAACAGACACCGGGGAGCTGTTTTTT. The encoded protein is CASRRTDTGELFF. The whole variable domain, remainder taken from reference TRBV7-9 and TRBJ2-2, is DTGVSQNPRHKITKRGQNVTFRCDPISEHNRLYWYRQTLGQGPEFLTYFQNEAQLEKSRLLSDRFSAERPKGSFSTLEIQRTEQGDSAMYLCASRRTDTGELFFGEGSRLTVL.

The rearrangement links TRBV29-1 to TRBJ1-1, with 11 bases aligning to TRBD1. There are 14 residues in the CDR3. V trimming: 6 bases; J trimming: 4 bases; junction bases outside the gene matches: 7. CDR1 and CDR2 (germline): SQVTM, ANQGSEA. Written as DNA, the CDR3 is TGCAGCGTCGTCCCGGACAGGGGGCGCACTGAAGCTTTCTTT. This gives the protein CSVVPDRGRTEAFF.

J is TRBJ1-3 and V is TRBV4-1; possibly TRBD1 for D (5 bases). This CDR3 region has 16 residues. Germline-derived CDR1 and CDR2 are MGHRA and YSYEKL. V was shortened by 4 bases and J by 3 bases, with 16 bases between the two germline ends. The CDR3 DNA is TGCGCCAGCAGCCGAAGCTGGGGGGAGGGTGGAAACACCATATATTTT. Translation gives CASSRSWGEGGNTIYF.

The rearrangement uses TRBV5-6 and TRBJ1-1; TRBD1 agrees at 8 bases. This CDR3 is 14 amino acids long. The J segment lost 0 bases and the V segment lost 3 bases, leaving 1 base of the junction unmatched. The germline gives CDR1 SGHDT, CDR2 YYEEEE. The DNA of the CDR3 is TGTGCCAGCAGCTCGGACAGGGTGAACACTGAAGCTTTCTTT. Encoded protein: CASSSDRVNTEAFF.

The chain recombines TRBV5-6 with TRBJ2-2; 8 positions agree with TRBD2. With V trimmed by 4 bases and J by 1 base, 3 bases remained unmatched. CDR3 length: 15 amino acids. Germline CDR1 reads SGHDT; CDR2 reads YYEEEE. CDR3 residues: CASSERGGNTGELFF. The CDR3 DNA sequence: TGTGCCAGCAGCGAACGGGGGGGGAACACCGGGGAGCTGTTTTTT. The whole variable domain, filled in from reference TRBV5-6 and TRBJ2-2, reads DAGVTQSPTHLIKTRGQQVTLRCSPKSGHDTVSWYQQALGQGPQFIFQYYEEEERQRGNFPDRFSGHQFPNYSSELNVNALLLGDSALYLCASSERGGNTGELFFGEGSRLTVL.

This clone has just one count. V and J are TRBV9 and TRBJ2-7, with no clear D. Germline loops: CDR1 SGDLS, CDR2 YYNGEE. This CDR3 is 15 amino acids long. With 0 bases removed from V and 6 bases from J, the gap between germline ends came to 16 bases. CDR3: CASSVVDLPVGEQYF. CDR3 sequence (DNA): TGTGCCAGCAGCGTAGTTGACCTCCCCGTGGGCGAGCAGTACTTC.

The V call is TRBV19, the J call TRBJ1-2; D is undetermined. Trimming stripped 2 bases from V and 7 bases from J, with 8 bases between. The germline V gene has CDR1 LNHDA and CDR2 SQIVND (reference sequence). The CDR3 is 12 amino acids. This chain's CDR3 is CASSISDGGYTF. The DNA of the CDR3 is TGTGCCAGTAGTATATCCGACGGTGGCTACACCTTC.

The chain carries TRBV5-3 and TRBJ2-7; a possible D gene is TRBD1 (6 bases). TRBV5-3 is an ORF for which the function is uncertain. The CDR3 spans 12 residues. V dropped 8 bases and J dropped 2 bases, with 11 bases sitting between them. The CDR3, as DNA: TGTGCCAGGATGGACAGAGCCTACGAGCAGTACTTC. Protein product: CARMDRAYEQYF.

The gene calls are TRBV7-2 and TRBJ2-7, with D tentatively TRBD1 or TRBD2 (6 bases each). Trimming cost V 8 bases and J 4 bases, with 18 bases left between them. This CDR3 is built from 14 residues. Germline CDR1 is SGHTA and CDR2 is FQGNSA. The CDR3 DNA sequence: TGTGCCAGCCGTAAGGGGGGCCCCGAATACGAGCAGTACTTC. As protein: CASRKGGPEYEQYF.

The CDR3 bases are TGTGCCAGCAGACAGCCCGATTTGAACACTGAAGCTTTCTTT. It specifies CASRQPDLNTEAFF. This chain joins TRBV6-6 and TRBJ1-1; D is unresolved. The V gene lost 6 bases and the J gene lost 0 bases, with 11 bases spanning the gap. The germline V gene has CDR1 MNHNY and CDR2 SVGAGI (reference sequence). The CDR3 extends over 14 amino acids.

On this clone itself: This sample includes further DNA sequences coding for the same CDR3. The genes are TRBV4-1 and TRBJ1-4; D not certain. The V and J ends lost 3 bases and 0 bases respectively, with 8 bases between them. CDR1 is MGHRA and CDR2 is YSYEKL in the germline V gene. CDR3 size: 15 residues. Written as DNA, the CDR3 is TGCGCCAGCAGCCAGACGGCAGCAACTAATGAAAAACTGTTTTTT. It yields the protein CASSQTAATNEKLFF.

The gene calls are TRBV9 and TRBJ2-7, with D possibly being TRBD1 (6 bases). Germline V gene data show CDR1 as SGDLS and CDR2 as YYNGEE. CDR3 length: 14 amino acids. V shed 3 bases and J shed 2 bases, with 12 bases lying between them. The CDR3 DNA follows: TGTGCCAGCAGCGCCGGACAGCTACCCTACGAGCAGTACTTC. This codes for CASSAGQLPYEQYF.